The clone carrying this TCR beta chain was seen only a few times. V lost 2 bases and J lost 7, with 12 bases in between. Germline V CDR1 and CDR2: SNHLY, FYNNEI. The CDR3 is 14 residues long. TCRdb fed the 5' RACE reads into MiXCR, producing one record per CDR3 protein. Among 80,000 to 100,000 distinct CDR3 sequences, about 9.1% were seen once, and the ten largest hold roughly 5.6%. These data are taken from a study of CD8 T cells in ankylosing spondylitis. The chain combines TRBV2 with TRBJ2-1; D may be TRBD1 or TRBD2 (6 bases each). Sequencing was done on a sample of blood, either unsorted or a sorted T cell fraction (not recorded which). This TCR came from a male donor with ankylosing spondylitis or in good health (not recorded which). The CDR3 bases are TGTGCCAGCAGTGAATACGGGGGCCCAAATGAGCAGTTCTTC. Translated: CASSEYGGPNEQFF.